What follows are 21 T cell receptor beta chains derived from one specimen sequenced in a study of cytomegalovirus exposure and HLA in healthy donors (TCRdb year 2017). The library was prepared using the immunoSEQ multiplex PCR assay. The multiplex PCR relied on a mix of 60 forward primers for TCR Vbeta segments and 13 reverse primers for TCR Jbeta segments. In its TCRdb copy, this immuneACCESS table keeps in-frame sequences only and misses some clones. Where compared with another copy, unresolved V genes explain less than half of these, and the others have no known cause. This sample lists about 190,000 clones; about 81% were detected once. The ten largest clones add up to approximately 4.8% of the sample. Material for sequencing was PBMCs. These receptors all come from a man aged 30 to 45 in good health and CMV-seropositive.

V is TRBV18 and J is TRBJ1-1, with a tentative D call TRBD1 (6 bases). Germline V CDR1 and CDR2: KGHSH, LQKENI. The V end was cut by 6 bases, the J end by 2 bases, with 22 bases between. This CDR3 is 17 amino acids long. CDR3 protein: CASSRSLTGQPNTEAFF. DNA for the CDR3: TGTGCCAGCTCGCGATCTCTGACAGGCCAGCCTAACACTGAAGCTTTCTTT.

The V and J genes are TRBV18 and TRBJ1-4; 9 nucleotides agree with TRBD1. The CDR3 covers 15 residues. The trim removed 5 bases at V and 1 base at J, leaving 2 bases unmatched. Germline assignment: CDR1 KGHSH and CDR2 LQKENI. CDR3 bases: TGTGCCAGCTCAGCGGACAGGGGAACTAATGAAAAACTGTTTTTT. It specifies CASSADRGTNEKLFF.

This chain connects TRBV7-2 to TRBJ2-7; D perhaps matches TRBD1 (5 bases). Per the germline V gene, CDR1 is SGHTA and CDR2 is FQGNSA. The CDR3 totals 15 residues. Between the trimmed V and J ends, which lost 2 bases and 0 bases, there was a span of 11 bases. In DNA, the CDR3 is TGTGCCAGCAGCTTAACTGGGGCCAGCTCCTACGAGCAGTACTTC. It translates to CASSLTGASSYEQYF.

This sequence joins TRBV23-1 and TRBJ2-2; no definite D call. TRBV23-1 is an ORF for which the function is uncertain. The V end lost 4 bases, the J end lost 5 bases, and 14 bases lay between the germline ends. CDR3 length: 15 amino acids. As DNA, the CDR3 is TGCGCCAGCAGTCCCCCAGGTTCGGCAACCGGGGAGCTGTTTTTT. This gives the protein CASSPPGSATGELFF.

J is TRBJ2-5 and V is TRBV10-2, with D possibly TRBD1 on 5 matching bases. The CDR3 consists of 14 residues. Trimming removed 2 bases at V and 7 bases at J, with 14 bases between. Germline CDR1 WSHSY, CDR2 SAAADI. The CDR3 is CASSEKWGRGTQYF. The CDR3 bases are TGCGCCAGCAGTGAGAAATGGGGAAGGGGGACCCAGTACTTC.

The chain is built from TRBV30 and TRBJ2-7; 9 nucleotides agree with TRBD2. Per germline, CDR1 GTSNPN and CDR2 SVGIG (reference sequence). The CDR3 is 15 amino acids. V was clipped by 0 bases and J by 0 bases; unmatched bases: 3. Here the CDR3 DNA reads TGTGCCTGGAGTGTACTTAGCGGGAGCTCCTACGAGCAGTACTTC. The encoded protein is CAWSVLSGSSYEQYF.

This chain uses TRBV6-5 with TRBJ2-3; perhaps TRBD2 as D (5 bases). CDR1 MNHEY and CDR2 SVGAGI come from the germline V gene. The CDR3 consists of 15 residues. V lost 0 bases and J lost 3, with 10 bases in between. CDR3 nucleotides: TGTGCCAGCAGTTACTCGGGGAGTGGTACAGATACGCAGTATTTT. Residues: CASSYSGSGTDTQYF.

This chain uses TRBV6-4 with TRBJ2-1, with 7 bases matching TRBD2. V lost 4 bases, J lost 5 bases, and 8 bases stayed unmatched. This CDR3 contains 15 residues. Germline CDR1 reads MRHNA; CDR2 reads SNTAGT. CDR3 in amino acids: CASSGSTSGDNEQFF. In DNA, the CDR3 is TGTGCCAGCAGTGGCTCAACCAGCGGGGACAATGAGCAGTTCTTC.

The chain employs TRBV25-1 and TRBJ2-5; 8 bases align to TRBD2. The germline gives CDR1 MGHDK, CDR2 SYGVNS. V dropped 3 bases and J dropped 5; count of bases not matched to a gene: 11. The CDR3 length is 16 residues. CDR3 sequence: CASSDTSGASRETQYF. Here the CDR3 DNA reads TGTGCCAGCAGTGATACTAGCGGAGCCTCCAGGGAGACCCAGTACTTC.

The chain joins TRBV6-6 to TRBJ2-1; D perhaps matches TRBD2 (6 bases). CDR1 and CDR2 from the germline V gene are MNHNY and SVGAGI (reference sequence). Trimming cost V 2 bases and J 6 bases, with 11 bases left between them. This CDR3 is built from 14 residues. The DNA for the CDR3 is TGTGCCAGCAGTTACCCGACTAGGGGCAATGAGCAGTTCTTC. This translates into CASSYPTRGNEQFF.

The chain has TRBV7-9 and TRBJ2-7; a weak D match, TRBD2 (6 bases). Germline lookup yields CDR1 SEHNR and CDR2 FQNEAQ (reference sequence). The CDR3 totals 14 residues. V was shortened by 4 bases and J by 5 bases, with 15 bases between the two germline ends. The CDR3, as DNA: TGTGCCAGCAGCTCCGGGGGTAGGGTGCACGAGCAGTACTTC. Translation gives CASSSGGRVHEQYF.

This sequence joins TRBV7-2 and TRBJ2-2; no clear D. V dropped 2 bases and J dropped 1 base, with 5 bases sitting between them. The CDR3 is made up of 14 amino acids. The V gene's germline CDR1 is SGHTA and CDR2 FQGNSA. The CDR3 DNA sequence: TGTGCCAGCAGCTTACTTCGGAACACCGGGGAGCTGTTTTTT. Translating it yields CASSLLRNTGELFF. The variable domain in full, completed from reference TRBV7-2 and TRBJ2-2, reads GAGVSQSPSNKVTEKGKDVELRCDPISGHTALYWYRQSLGQGLEFLIYFQGNSAPDKSGLPSDRFSAERTGGSVSTLTIQRTQQEDSAVYLCASSLLRNTGELFFGEGSRLTVL.

The V and J genes are TRBV15 and TRBJ2-5; 13 nucleotides match TRBD2. The CDR3 consists of 21 residues. Germline values: CDR1 LNHNV, CDR2 YYDKDF (reference sequence). J gave up 11 bases and V 0 bases, and 24 bases lay outside the gene matches. CDR3 nucleotides: TGTGCCACCAGCAGAGATCTTTTTAGGACTAGCGGGGGCCTGTCGAGATATGAGCAGTACTTC. Translated, it gives CATSRDLFRTSGGLSRYEQYF.

The chain is built from TRBV27 and TRBJ2-2; D is ambiguous. CDR1 MNHEY and CDR2 SMNVEV come from the germline V gene (reference sequence). V lost 6 bases and J 2 bases, leaving 7 bases between the germline ends. The CDR3 consists of 13 residues. The CDR3 protein is CASRSRNTGELFF. As DNA, the CDR3 is TGTGCCAGCAGATCCAGAAACACCGGGGAGCTGTTTTTT.

The chain employs TRBV6-4 and TRBJ1-4; 9 bases are shared with TRBD1. The CDR3 extends over 16 amino acids. Germline V gene data show CDR1 as MRHNA and CDR2 as SNTAGT. Trimming at V came to 3 bases and at J to 8 bases, leaving 10 bases not matched to a gene. This CDR3 is CASSEDPRDREEKLFF. CDR3 nucleotide sequence: TGTGCCAGCAGTGAAGATCCCCGGGACAGGGAGGAAAAACTGTTTTTT.

The chain is built from TRBV27 and TRBJ2-5; 7 nucleotides line up with TRBD1. With 5 bases clipped from V and 7 bases from J, the junction kept 10 bases outside the gene matches. Germline loops: CDR1 MNHEY, CDR2 SMNVEV (reference sequence). This CDR3 region has 14 residues. The CDR3 DNA reads as TGTGCCAGCAGTGCCCAGACAGGGAAGGGGACCCAGTACTTC. Protein product: CASSAQTGKGTQYF.

As DNA, the CDR3 is TGCGCCAGCAGCCGGGACAGCAACACCGGGGAGCTGTTTTTT. Amino acid sequence: CASSRDSNTGELFF. This rearrangement joins TRBV5-1 to TRBJ2-2, with 7 bases fitting TRBD1. The CDR3 has 14 amino acids. CDR1 and CDR2 from the germline V gene are SGHRS and YFSETQ. The junction had 2 bases not matched to a gene; V was cut back by 4 bases and J by 2 bases.

The chain carries TRBV7-2 and TRBJ2-7; tentative D call: TRBD2 (7 bases). The ends were cut back, 7 bases at V and 0 bases at J, with 19 bases in the middle. Germline assignment: CDR1 SGHTA and CDR2 FQGNSA. This CDR3 spans 16 amino acids. CDR3 in DNA: TGTGCCAGCACCCGGGTAGGGGGGGCCAGCTCCTACGAGCAGTACTTC. Translating it yields CASTRVGGASSYEQYF.

This chain joins TRBV7-2 and TRBJ1-1; D not resolved. V was trimmed by 10 bases and J by 4 bases, leaving 16 bases between them. Germline V CDR1 and CDR2: SGHTA, FQGNSA. CDR3 size: 13 residues. The chain's CDR3 is CATHRAPSTEAFF. CDR3 in DNA: TGTGCCACACACAGAGCCCCAAGCACTGAAGCTTTCTTT.

V is TRBV9 and J is TRBJ2-3; D is unresolved. Germline lookup yields CDR1 SGDLS and CDR2 YYNGEE. The V and J ends lost 0 bases and 3 bases respectively, with 8 bases between them. The CDR3 spans 14 residues. This CDR3 reads CASSVVTRTDTQYF. The CDR3 DNA reads TGTGCCAGCAGCGTAGTAACGAGAACAGATACGCAGTATTTT.

This chain links TRBV6-1 with TRBJ2-1; TRBD2 aligns across 10 bases. CDR1 is MNHNS and CDR2 is SASEGT in the germline V gene. The trim removed 8 bases at V and 8 bases at J, leaving 6 bases unmatched. The CDR3 is made up of 13 amino acids. The CDR3 coding sequence is TGTGCCAGCGTGGCTAGCGGGAGCTATGAGCAGTTCTTC. It translates to CASVASGSYEQFF.